Listed here are 22 T cell receptor beta chains from one sample, sequenced in a study of blood T cell repertoires in COVID-19. Sequencing was performed with immunoSEQ multiplex PCR; in TCRdb, only in-frame clones are kept and a portion is missing. The sample contains some 120,000 clones, 88% of which appear only once. Sample: peripheral blood. The receptors derive from a human donor in a cohort sampled during active COVID-19.

This clone has just one count. The chain uses TRBV10-1 and TRBJ2-2, with 8 bases identical to TRBD1. Germline lookup yields CDR1 WNHNN and CDR2 SYGVQD (reference sequence). The CDR3 extends over 15 amino acids. V shed 6 bases and J 6 bases; nucleotides not matched to a gene: 9. Here the CDR3 DNA reads TGCGCCAGCAGGCCTCAGGGGGCGAATCCCGGGGAGCTGTTTTTT. This encodes CASRPQGANPGELFF.

This chain joins TRBV4-2 and TRBJ2-7, with TRBD2 matching 9 bases. Germline CDR1 LGHNA, CDR2 YNFKEQ. The J segment lost 0 bases and the V segment lost 3 bases, leaving 12 bases of the junction unmatched. The CDR3 length is 18 residues. The CDR3 is CASSQLASGERGSYEQYF. Written as DNA, the CDR3 is TGTGCCAGCAGCCAGTTGGCTAGCGGGGAGAGGGGCTCCTACGAGCAGTACTTC.

This rearrangement joins TRBV7-9 to TRBJ2-5; D uncertain. CDR1 and CDR2 (germline): SEHNR, FQNEAQ (reference sequence). V lost 0 bases and J lost 4, with 9 bases in between. The CDR3 contains 14 residues. The DNA for the CDR3 is TGTGCCAGCAGCTTAGCGAACAACCCAGAGACCCAGTACTTC. This codes for CASSLANNPETQYF.

The rearrangement joins TRBV25-1 to TRBJ2-1; D is perhaps TRBD1 (6 bases). CDR3 length: 13 residues. Trimming left V 4 bases short and J 12 bases short, with 16 bases between. Per the germline V gene, CDR1 is MGHDK and CDR2 is SYGVNS. The CDR3 region has the DNA TGTGCCAGCAGTGGAACAGGGTTTCTAGGGCAGTTCTTC. It encodes CASSGTGFLGQFF.

The chain is built from TRBV4-1 and TRBJ2-1; D is unclear. CDR3 length: 17 residues. Germline V gene lookup returns CDR1 MGHRA and CDR2 YSYEKL. V was shortened by 0 bases and J by 6 bases, with 18 bases between the two germline ends. CDR3 amino acids: CASSQESLPGLGNEQFF. CDR3 bases: TGCGCCAGCAGCCAAGAGTCCCTCCCAGGTCTGGGCAATGAGCAGTTCTTC.

CDR3 in DNA: TGTGCCAGCAGGGAACCGGGACAAGGCCATGAGCAGTACTTC. Translated, it gives CASREPGQGHEQYF. The chain carries TRBV5-4 and TRBJ2-7; a weak D match, TRBD1 (6 bases). The CDR3 contains 14 residues. Germline CDR1 SGHNT, CDR2 YYREEE (reference sequence). V was cut by 5 bases and J by 7 bases, with 19 bases left in between.

The chain recombines TRBV28 with TRBJ2-7; D unclear. Trimming pared 6 bases from V and 0 bases from J, leaving 9 bases between. Germline V gene data show CDR1 as MDHEN and CDR2 as SYDVKM. The CDR3 has 13 residues. The DNA for the CDR3 is TGTGCCAGCAGGGCCACCAGCTCCTACGAGCAGTACTTC. Protein: CASRATSSYEQYF.

The genes are TRBV2 and TRBJ1-6; D unclear. The CDR3 has 14 amino acids. Trimming left V 8 bases short and J 6 bases short, with 14 bases between. Germline loops: CDR1 SNHLY, CDR2 FYNNEI. The CDR3 is CASESRVGNSPLHF. The CDR3 DNA sequence: TGTGCCAGCGAATCCCGGGTGGGTAATTCACCCCTCCACTTT.

The chain uses TRBV3-1 (or the pseudogene TRBV3-2) and TRBJ1-1, with D uncertain. Trimming removed 0 bases at V and 2 bases at J, with 10 bases between. Germline lookup yields CDR1 LGHDT and CDR2 YNNKEL (reference sequence). The CDR3 consists of 15 residues. The CDR3 nucleotides read TGTGCCAGCAGCCAAGATGGGAGACCCAACACTGAAGCTTTCTTT. Its translation: CASSQDGRPNTEAFF.

The chain combines TRBV6-5 with TRBJ2-1; 11 nucleotides match TRBD2. This CDR3 comprises 15 residues. The junction had 2 bases not matched to a gene; V was cut back by 2 bases and J by 5 bases. CDR1 is MNHEY and CDR2 is SVGAGI in the germline V gene. The CDR3 here is CASSYGTSGNNEQFF. CDR3 nucleotide sequence: TGTGCCAGCAGTTACGGGACTAGCGGCAACAATGAGCAGTTCTTC.

Here the CDR3 DNA reads TGTGCCAGCAGCGTGCGCGACAGGGGAGGGGAGCAGTACTTC. It encodes CASSVRDRGGEQYF. This chain joins TRBV7-2 and TRBJ2-7; tentatively, D is TRBD1 (8 bases). V lost 5 bases and J 7 bases, leaving 18 bases between the germline ends. There are 14 residues in the CDR3. Germline CDR1 reads SGHTA; CDR2 reads FQGNSA.

The chain couples TRBV5-4 to TRBJ1-2; the match to TRBD1 covers 7 bases. Germline V gives CDR1 SGHNT, CDR2 YYREEE (reference sequence). CDR3 length equals 15 residues. V lost 4 bases to trimming and J lost 4 bases; unmatched junction nucleotides: 10. CDR3 sequence (DNA): TGTGCCAGCAGCCCGAGACAGGGAGTGGTCTATGGCTACACCTTC. Amino acids: CASSPRQGVVYGYTF.

V and J are TRBV4-1 and TRBJ2-1; TRBD2 matches at 7 bases. V gave up 0 bases and J gave up 5 bases; unmatched junction bases: 4. The V gene's germline CDR1 is MGHRA and CDR2 YSYEKL. CDR3 length: 15 residues. The CDR3 DNA sequence: TGCGCCAGCAGCCAAGATCGGACTAGACACAATGAGCAGTTCTTC. This sequence encodes CASSQDRTRHNEQFF.

The J gene is TRBJ1-2, the V gene TRBV4-1; the match to TRBD1 covers 8 bases. Germline CDR1 MGHRA, CDR2 YSYEKL. This CDR3 spans 16 amino acids. The junction had 11 bases not matched to a gene; V was cut back by 2 bases and J by 6 bases. CDR3 sequence: CASSQYGPGGADGYTF. CDR3 in DNA: TGCGCCAGCAGCCAATACGGACCAGGGGGCGCGGATGGCTACACCTTC.

This chain links TRBV5-1 with TRBJ2-1; 8 nucleotides line up with TRBD1. The length of the CDR3 is 16 residues. Germline lookup yields CDR1 SGHRS and CDR2 YFSETQ. J gave up 2 bases and V 6 bases, and 10 bases lay outside the gene matches. CDR3 sequence: CASNVADRAPYNEQFF. CDR3 in DNA: TGCGCCAGCAATGTCGCGGACAGGGCCCCCTACAATGAGCAGTTCTTC.

This clone was picked up one time. The chain couples TRBV10-2 to TRBJ1-6; D remains unclear. This CDR3 region has 20 residues. V was trimmed by 0 bases and J by 2 bases, leaving 20 bases between them. Germline CDR1 WSHSY, CDR2 SAAADI. CDR3 coding DNA: TGCGCCAGCAGTGAGTCCTTTATGGTACCGGGAGCCACCTATAATTCACCCCTCCACTTT. Translated: CASSESFMVPGATYNSPLHF.

The chain couples TRBV19 to TRBJ2-3; D gene uncertain. The germline CDR1 and CDR2 sequences are LNHDA and SQIVND (reference sequence). The CDR3 is made up of 13 amino acids. With 6 bases removed from V and 1 base from J, the gap between germline ends came to 8 bases. Written as DNA, the CDR3 is TGTGCCAGTAGCCCCATAGGCACAGATACGCAGTATTTT. Translating gives CASSPIGTDTQYF.

This chain connects TRBV19 to TRBJ2-1; TRBD1 matches at 11 bases. The CDR3 is 14 residues long. V shed 10 bases and J 6 bases; nucleotides not matched to a gene: 8. CDR1 is LNHDA and CDR2 is SQIVND in the germline V gene (reference sequence). In nucleotides, the CDR3 is TGTGCCACCCTTATCGGGACAGGGGGCAATGAGCAGTTCTTC. It encodes CATLIGTGGNEQFF.

This clone was detected a few times. The J gene is TRBJ1-6, the V gene TRBV5-8; TRBD1 is a possible D gene (6 bases). This CDR3 region has 15 residues. Trimming shortened V by 5 bases and J by 3 bases, and 12 bases separated the two germline ends. The germline gives CDR1 SGHTS, CDR2 YDEGEE. CDR3 region: CASSQGQIYNSPLHF. The CDR3 bases are TGTGCCAGCAGTCAAGGACAGATCTATAATTCACCCCTCCACTTT.

The J gene is TRBJ2-1, the V gene TRBV11-2; 10 nucleotides line up with TRBD2. J gave up 7 bases and V 3 bases, and 3 bases lay outside the gene matches. Germline values: CDR1 SGHAT, CDR2 FQNNGV. CDR3 length: 14 amino acids. Here the CDR3 DNA reads TGTGCCAGCAGCTTCCAGACTAGCGGGAATGAGCAGTTCTTC. This sequence encodes CASSFQTSGNEQFF.

For this clone: Other DNA sequences in the sample encode the same CDR3. The chain employs TRBV20-1 and TRBJ2-1; possibly TRBD2 for D (5 bases). Germline V gene data show CDR1 as DFQATT and CDR2 as SNEGSKA (reference sequence). Trimming removed 3 bases from V and 4 bases from J, with 13 bases in between. The CDR3 runs 14 residues. CDR3 nucleotide sequence: TGCAGTGCTAGTTCTCTAGCAGGATACAATGAGCAGTTCTTC. Amino acid sequence: CSASSLAGYNEQFF.

The J gene is TRBJ1-5, the V gene TRBV3-1 (or the pseudogene TRBV3-2); TRBD1 might be the D (6 bases). The CDR3 extends over 14 amino acids. Germline values: CDR1 LGHDT, CDR2 YNNKEL (reference sequence). Between the trimmed V and J ends, which lost 3 bases and 7 bases, there was a span of 13 bases. In nucleotides, the CDR3 is TGTGCCAGCAGCCATAACAGGGAAGGGCAGCCCCAGCATTTT. It specifies CASSHNREGQPQHF.